This TCR beta chain is drawn from a study of T cell repertoires in cytomegalovirus infection (dated by TCRdb to about 2019). A note on the overall study: Alongside well-studied HLA-B-restricted epitopes, the peptide stimulations were aimed at recently identified HLA-C-restricted CMV epitopes, whose presentation resists viral immunomodulation. Donor HLA type was relevant to the analysis, because carriage of CMV infection together with the matching HLA type was indicated by public TCR beta signatures.

The treatment or condition label corresponds to: in vitro stimulation with specific CMV peptide epitopes to enrich CMV-specific T cells. V is clipped by 5 bases and J by 1 base, and the sequence between their germline boundaries is 17 bases long. The CDR3 spans 16 residues, from the cysteine through the phenylalanine. The DNA shown is the 48-base CDR3, in frame from base 1. CDR1 SEHNR and CDR2 FQNEAQ are derived from the germline V gene (reference sequence). The data were produced on an Illumina HiSeq 1500. TCRdb trimmed the raw reads at Q25, called clones with MiXCR and kept productive beta chains. Each CDR3 protein appears once, grouped with its most common genes and DNA. The sample table records roughly 800,000 distinct CDR3 sequences; roughly 28% of these occur just once. Of the sample, about an eighth is held by the ten largest clones. Findings and caveats that apply to the study as a whole: The ex vivo response was dominated by HLA-C-restricted CMV-specific TCR beta clonotypes, and the single most frequent clonotype in two of eight donors was supplied by these HLA-C-restricted clonotypes. In both this cohort and an independent cohort of several hundred donors, the cumulative frequency of public TCR beta family members distinguished carriers of CMV infection plus the relevant HLA type.

Comments on this clonotype: Its target antigen remains unknown. No base quality values were provided; no much bigger clone lies one nucleotide off.

The sequence came from a human donor in good health (CMV status not recorded). Some clones in this sample may be carry-over from other donors' samples. The chain was built from TRBV7-9 and TRBJ2-5, with the D gene not clear enough to name. Sample: cultured CD8+ T cells from PBMCs, taken from culture after CMV antigen stimulation. CDR3 protein: CASSPYDDQIQETQYF. The nucleotide sequence reads as follows: TGTGCCAGCAGCCCCTATGATGACCAGATCCAAGAGACCCAGTACTTC.